This is a list of T cell receptor beta chains from one sample in a study of T cells in Graves' hyperthyroidism and ophthalmopathy. TCRdb independently ran MiXCR on the multiplex PCR reads; one entry per CDR3 protein. Among some 440,000 distinct CDR3 sequences, roughly 14% were seen once, and the ten largest hold roughly 13%. Sequencing used blood. These receptors all come from a young woman with Graves' hyperthyroidism. The CDR3 runs from the conserved cysteine through the conserved F or W. A D gene is named only where the DNA matches it firmly. Not every row has a clone size; where given, it reads once, few, many or a size class.

TRBJ1-1,TRBV20-1,TRBD1,few,CSADGGTGVNTEAFF,TGCAGTGCTGACGGCGGGACAGGGGTGAACACTGAAGCTTTCTTT
TRBJ2-7,TRBV20-1,TRBD2,many,CSAPREGSYEQYF,TGCAGTGCCCCCCGGGAGGGGTCCTACGAGCAGTACTTC
TRBJ1-1,TRBV5-1,-,many,CASSSGTGSGEAFF,TGCGCCAGCAGCTCGGGTACAGGCAGTGGTGAAGCTTTCTTT
TRBJ2-3,TRBV11-2,-,many,CASSGVATDTQYF,TGTGCCAGCAGCGGGGTTGCCACAGATACGCAGTATTTT
TRBJ2-5,TRBV4-3,-,-,CASSQGAWETQYF,TGCGCCAGCAGCCAAGGAGCTTGGGAGACCCAGTACTTC
TRBJ1-4,TRBV14,TRBD1,-,CASSHGTGGVEKLFF,TGTGCCAGCAGCCACGGGACAGGGGGGGTTGAAAAACTGTTTTTT
TRBJ2-1,TRBV12-3/TRBV12-4,-,few,CASSLGPGEYNEQFF,TGTGCCAGCAGTTTAGGGCCAGGCGAGTACAATGAGCAGTTCTTC
TRBJ1-2,TRBV28,-,many,CASSFVTIRSNYGYTF,TGTGCCAGCAGTTTCGTTACGATCAGATCTAACTATGGCTACACCTTC
TRBJ2-7,TRBV4-1,TRBD2,few,CASSQDPTSGRDYEQYF,TGCGCCAGCAGCCAAGATCCGACTAGCGGGAGGGACTACGAGCAGTACTTC
TRBJ2-4,TRBV4-1,TRBD2,-,CASSQLGLAGGVTKNIQYF,TGCGCCAGCAGCCAGCTCGGACTAGCGGGGGGAGTAACCAAAAACATTCAGTACTTC
TRBJ2-3,TRBV28,TRBD2,many,CASSIGGRVSTDTQYF,TGTGCCAGCAGCATTGGGGGGAGGGTTAGCACAGATACGCAGTATTTT
TRBJ2-3,TRBV12-3/TRBV12-4,TRBD2,-,CASSLALAGVGTQYF,TGTGCCAGCAGTTTAGCCCTAGCGGGGGTAGGTACGCAGTATTTT
TRBJ1-2,TRBV3-1,-,-,CASSRRQVLNYGYTF,TGTGCCAGCAGCCGGAGACAGGTCCTAAATTATGGCTACACCTTC
TRBJ2-2,TRBV15,TRBD2,-,CATSQRLGLAGINTGELFF,TGTGCCACCAGCCAGAGGTTAGGACTAGCGGGGATAAACACCGGGGAGCTGTTTTTT
TRBJ1-1,TRBV5-5,TRBD1,-,CASSLGTGYTEAFF,TGTGCCAGCAGCTTGGGGACAGGTTACACTGAAGCTTTCTTT
TRBJ2-7,TRBV27,TRBD2,many,CASSLYLGGARYEQYF,TGTGCCAGCAGTTTATACTTGGGAGGGGCCCGCTACGAGCAGTACTTC
TRBJ1-2,TRBV4-1,TRBD1,-,CASSLTLGQGNYGYTF,TGCGCCAGCAGCCTGACACTTGGACAGGGAAACTATGGCTACACCTTC
TRBJ2-1,TRBV6-4,TRBD2,few,CASSDSSLAGVTNEQFF,TGTGCCAGCAGTGACTCGTCACTAGCGGGGGTTACCAATGAGCAGTTCTTC
TRBJ2-3,TRBV12-3/TRBV12-4,-,few,CASSIHRSADTQYF,TGTGCCAGCAGTATCCACAGGTCTGCAGATACGCAGTATTTT
TRBJ2-1,TRBV7-3,-,many,CASSLVLSNEQFF,TGTGCCAGCAGCTTAGTACTCTCCAATGAGCAGTTCTTC
TRBJ2-7,TRBV4-2,TRBD2,-,CASSQYLADSTYEQYF,TGTGCCAGCAGCCAGTACCTAGCGGACTCAACCTACGAGCAGTACTTC
TRBJ1-1,TRBV5-1,-,many,CASSLVGRTGGGTEAFF,TGCGCCAGCAGCTTGGTAGGACGGACGGGGGGGGGCACTGAAGCTTTCTTT
TRBJ2-7,TRBV2,-,-,CASMTPMSYEQYF,TGTGCCAGCATGACCCCAATGTCCTACGAGCAGTACTTC